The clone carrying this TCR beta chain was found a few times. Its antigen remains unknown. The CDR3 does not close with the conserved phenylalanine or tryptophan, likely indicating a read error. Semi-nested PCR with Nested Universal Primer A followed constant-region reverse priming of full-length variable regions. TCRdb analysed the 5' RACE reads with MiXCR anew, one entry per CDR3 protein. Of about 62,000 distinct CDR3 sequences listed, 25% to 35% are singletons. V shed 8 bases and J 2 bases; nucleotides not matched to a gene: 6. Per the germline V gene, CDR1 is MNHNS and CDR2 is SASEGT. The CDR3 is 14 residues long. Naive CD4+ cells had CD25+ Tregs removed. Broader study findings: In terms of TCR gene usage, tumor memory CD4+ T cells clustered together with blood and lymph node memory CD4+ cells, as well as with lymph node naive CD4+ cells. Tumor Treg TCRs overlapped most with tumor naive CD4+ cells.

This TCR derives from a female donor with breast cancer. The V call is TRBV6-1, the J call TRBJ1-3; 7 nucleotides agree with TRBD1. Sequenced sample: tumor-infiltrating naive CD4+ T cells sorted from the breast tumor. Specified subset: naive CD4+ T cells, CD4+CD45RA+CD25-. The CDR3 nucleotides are TGTGCCAGCGACAGGGCGGGCGCTGGAAACACCATATATCTT. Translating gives CASDRAGAGNTIYL.